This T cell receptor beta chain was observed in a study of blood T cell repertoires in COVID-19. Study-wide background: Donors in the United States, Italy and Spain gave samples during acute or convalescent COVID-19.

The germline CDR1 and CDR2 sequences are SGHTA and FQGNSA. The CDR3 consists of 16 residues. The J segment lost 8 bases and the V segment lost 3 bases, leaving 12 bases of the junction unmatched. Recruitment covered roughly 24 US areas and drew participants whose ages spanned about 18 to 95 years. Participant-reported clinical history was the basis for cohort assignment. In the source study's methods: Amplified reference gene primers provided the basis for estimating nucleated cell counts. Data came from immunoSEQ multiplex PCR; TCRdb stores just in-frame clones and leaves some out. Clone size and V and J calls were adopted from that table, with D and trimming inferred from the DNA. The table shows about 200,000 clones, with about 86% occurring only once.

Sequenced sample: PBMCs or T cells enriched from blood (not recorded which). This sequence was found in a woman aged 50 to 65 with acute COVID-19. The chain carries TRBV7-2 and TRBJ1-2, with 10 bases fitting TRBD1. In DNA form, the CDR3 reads TGTGCCAGCAGCTTCGCCGGGACAGGGGATTCAGGGGGCTACACCTTC. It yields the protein CASSFAGTGDSGGYTF.